This T cell receptor (beta chain) was captured in a study of OX40 agonist ivuxolimab in advanced cancers. For the study at large: Allowance was made for prior anti-PD-1, anti-PD-L1 or anti-CTLA-4 therapy, and roughly 39% had some. Among those treated, three patients had partial responses, one with hepatocellular carcinoma and two with cutaneous melanoma.

General study points: The mean number of expanded clones was higher in CD8+ T cells than in CD4+.

V lost 2 bases to trimming and J lost 4 bases; unmatched junction nucleotides: 13. CDR1 and CDR2 from the germline V gene are WNHNN and SYGVQD (reference sequence). The CDR3 runs to 18 residues. Some clones are missing from TCRdb's copy, which holds only in-frame ones; the method was immunoSEQ multiplex PCR. There are under 85,000 clones in the sample; 84% occur only once, and approximately 8.7% lies in the top ten. Regarding this clone: Its antigen is unknown.

The clonotype comes from an adult with an advanced solid tumor such as melanoma, head and neck, liver or kidney cancer. The source material was CD4+ or CD8+ T cells sorted from blood, sampled in a trial of the OX40 agonist ivuxolimab. The genes are TRBV10-1 and TRBJ1-2; 10 positions match TRBD1. CDR3 bases: TGCGCCAGCAGTGAGGTTCCTGCGGGACAGGGGATTGGCTATGGCTACACCTTC. Its translation is CASSEVPAGQGIGYGYTF.